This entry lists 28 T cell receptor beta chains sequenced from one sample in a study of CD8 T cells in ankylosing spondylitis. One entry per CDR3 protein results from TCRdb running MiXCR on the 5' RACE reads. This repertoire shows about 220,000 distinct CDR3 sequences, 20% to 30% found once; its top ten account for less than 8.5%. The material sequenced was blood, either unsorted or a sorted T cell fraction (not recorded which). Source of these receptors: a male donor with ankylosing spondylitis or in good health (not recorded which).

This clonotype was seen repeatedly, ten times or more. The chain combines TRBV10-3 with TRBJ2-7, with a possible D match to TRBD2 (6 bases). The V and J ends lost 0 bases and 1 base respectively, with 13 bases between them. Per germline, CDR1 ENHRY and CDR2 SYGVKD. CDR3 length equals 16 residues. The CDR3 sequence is CAISESAGSGSYEQYF. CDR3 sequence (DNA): TGTGCCATCAGTGAGTCGGCCGGGAGTGGTTCCTACGAGCAGTACTTC.

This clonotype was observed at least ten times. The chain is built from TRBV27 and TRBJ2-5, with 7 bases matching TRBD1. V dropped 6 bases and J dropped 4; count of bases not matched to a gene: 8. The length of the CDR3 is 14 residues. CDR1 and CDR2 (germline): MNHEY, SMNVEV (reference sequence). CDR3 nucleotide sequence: TGTGCCAGCAGCCCGACAGGGATGTCAGAGACCCAGTACTTC. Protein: CASSPTGMSETQYF.

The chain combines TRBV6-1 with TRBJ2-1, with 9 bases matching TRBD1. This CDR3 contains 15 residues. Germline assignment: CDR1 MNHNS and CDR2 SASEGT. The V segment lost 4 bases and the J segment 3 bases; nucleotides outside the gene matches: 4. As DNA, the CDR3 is TGTGCCAGCAGTGGGGACAGGGTAAGCTACAATGAGCAGTTCTTC. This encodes CASSGDRVSYNEQFF.

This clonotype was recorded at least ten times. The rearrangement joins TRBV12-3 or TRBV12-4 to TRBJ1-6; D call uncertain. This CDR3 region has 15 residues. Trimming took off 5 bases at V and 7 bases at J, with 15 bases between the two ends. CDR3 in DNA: TGTGCCAGCAGTCTAAGCGGTCCGAGCAATTCACCCCTCCACTTT. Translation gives CASSLSGPSNSPLHF.

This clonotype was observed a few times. The CDR3, as DNA: TGCAGTGCTTACGAGACAGGGACAGGGGCATATGGGGCCAACGTCCTGACTTTC. This codes for CSAYETGTGAYGANVLTF. The rearrangement links TRBV20-1 to TRBJ2-6; the match to TRBD1 covers 10 bases. The CDR3 covers 18 residues. The junction had 13 bases not matched to a gene; V was cut back by 5 bases and J by 3 bases. Germline V lookup: CDR1 DFQATT, CDR2 SNEGSKA (reference sequence).

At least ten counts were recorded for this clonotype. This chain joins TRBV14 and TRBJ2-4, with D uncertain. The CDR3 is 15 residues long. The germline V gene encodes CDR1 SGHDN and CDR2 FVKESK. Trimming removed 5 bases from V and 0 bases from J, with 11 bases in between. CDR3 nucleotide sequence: TGTGCCAGCAGCTTACAAGGGTTAGCCAAAAACATTCAGTACTTC. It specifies CASSLQGLAKNIQYF. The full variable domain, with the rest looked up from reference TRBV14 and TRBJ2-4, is EAGVTQFPSHSVIEKGQTVTLRCDPISGHDNLYWYRRVMGKEIKFLLHFVKESKQDESGMPNNRFLAERTGGTYSTLKVQPAELEDSGVYFCASSLQGLAKNIQYFGAGTRLSVL.

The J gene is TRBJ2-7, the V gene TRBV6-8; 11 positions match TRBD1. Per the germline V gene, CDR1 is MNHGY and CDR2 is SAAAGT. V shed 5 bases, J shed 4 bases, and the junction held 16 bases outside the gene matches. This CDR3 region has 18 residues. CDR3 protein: CASSVLRDRGTPTYEQYF. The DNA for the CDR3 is TGTGCCAGCAGTGTACTCCGGGACAGGGGGACTCCTACGTACGAGCAGTACTTC.

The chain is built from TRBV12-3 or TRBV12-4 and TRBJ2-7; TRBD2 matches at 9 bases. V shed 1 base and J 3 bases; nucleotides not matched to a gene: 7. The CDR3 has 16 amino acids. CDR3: CASSLGGGRAFYEQYF. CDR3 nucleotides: TGTGCCAGCAGTTTAGGGGGCGGGAGGGCCTTCTACGAGCAGTACTTC.

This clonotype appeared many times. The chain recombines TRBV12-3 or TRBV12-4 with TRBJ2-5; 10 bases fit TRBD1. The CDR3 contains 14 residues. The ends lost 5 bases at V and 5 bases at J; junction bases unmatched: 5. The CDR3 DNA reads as TGTGCCAGCAGTGGACAGGGGGGTTATGAGACCCAGTACTTC. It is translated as CASSGQGGYETQYF.

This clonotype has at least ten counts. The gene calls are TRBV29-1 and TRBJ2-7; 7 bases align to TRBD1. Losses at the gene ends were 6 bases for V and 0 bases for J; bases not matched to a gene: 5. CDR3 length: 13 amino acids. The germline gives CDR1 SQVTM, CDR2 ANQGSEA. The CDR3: CSVARDSSYEQYF. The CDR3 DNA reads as TGCAGCGTCGCACGGGACAGCTCCTACGAGCAGTACTTC.

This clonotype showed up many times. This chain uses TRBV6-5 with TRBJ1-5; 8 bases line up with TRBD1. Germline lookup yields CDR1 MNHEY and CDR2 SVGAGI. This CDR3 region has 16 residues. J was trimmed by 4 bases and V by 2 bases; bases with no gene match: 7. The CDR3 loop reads CASSYPGTGRNQPQHF. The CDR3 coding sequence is TGTGCCAGCAGTTACCCCGGGACAGGTCGTAATCAGCCCCAGCATTTT.

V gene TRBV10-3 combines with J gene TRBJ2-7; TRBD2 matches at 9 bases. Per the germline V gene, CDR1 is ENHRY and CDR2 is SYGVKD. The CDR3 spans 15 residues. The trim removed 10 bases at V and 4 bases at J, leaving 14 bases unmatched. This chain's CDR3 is CATRKAGGRDYEQYF. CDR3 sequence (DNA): TGTGCCACCAGGAAAGCGGGAGGCCGGGATTACGAGCAGTACTTC.

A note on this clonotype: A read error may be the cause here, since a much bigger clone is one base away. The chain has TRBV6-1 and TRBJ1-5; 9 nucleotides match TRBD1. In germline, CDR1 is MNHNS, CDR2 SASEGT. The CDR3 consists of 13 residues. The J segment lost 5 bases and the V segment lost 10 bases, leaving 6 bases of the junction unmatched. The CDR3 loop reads CATMDRGDQPQHF. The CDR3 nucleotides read TGTGCCACCATGGACAGGGGAGATCAGCCCCAGCATTTT.

In DNA, the CDR3 is TGTGCCAGCAGTTTAGAAGTCAGGCGCGGAGAGACCCAGTACTTC. It yields the protein CASSLEVRRGETQYF. This chain links TRBV12-3 or TRBV12-4 with TRBJ2-5; unclear D gene. CDR3 length: 15 residues. V shed 1 base and J shed 4 bases, with 13 bases lying between them.

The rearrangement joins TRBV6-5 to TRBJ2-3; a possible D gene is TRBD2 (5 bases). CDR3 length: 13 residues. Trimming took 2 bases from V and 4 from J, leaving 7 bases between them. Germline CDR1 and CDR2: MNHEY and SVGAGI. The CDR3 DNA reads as TGTGCCAGCAGTTACGGGAGTCCAGATACGCAGTATTTT. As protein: CASSYGSPDTQYF.

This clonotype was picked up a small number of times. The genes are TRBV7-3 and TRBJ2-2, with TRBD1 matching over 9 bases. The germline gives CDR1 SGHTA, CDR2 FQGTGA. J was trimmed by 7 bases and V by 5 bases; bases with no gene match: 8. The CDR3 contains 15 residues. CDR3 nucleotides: TGTGCCAGCAGCCCCCGACAGGGGGTTGGCGGGGAGCTGTTTTTT. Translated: CASSPRQGVGGELFF.

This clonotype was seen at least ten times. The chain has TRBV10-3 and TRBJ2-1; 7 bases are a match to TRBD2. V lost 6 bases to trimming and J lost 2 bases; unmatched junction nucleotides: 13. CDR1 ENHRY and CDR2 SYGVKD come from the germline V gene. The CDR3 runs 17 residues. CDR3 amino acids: CAIRGAGERGPYNEQFF. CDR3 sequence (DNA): TGTGCCATCAGAGGAGCGGGCGAGCGGGGCCCCTACAATGAGCAGTTCTTC.

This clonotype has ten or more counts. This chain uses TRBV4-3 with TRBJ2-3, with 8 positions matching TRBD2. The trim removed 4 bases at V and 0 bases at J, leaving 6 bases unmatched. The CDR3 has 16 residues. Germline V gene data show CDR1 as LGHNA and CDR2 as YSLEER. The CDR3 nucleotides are TGCGCCAGCAGCCGCGATACTAGCGGTAGCACAGATACGCAGTATTTT. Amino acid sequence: CASSRDTSGSTDTQYF.

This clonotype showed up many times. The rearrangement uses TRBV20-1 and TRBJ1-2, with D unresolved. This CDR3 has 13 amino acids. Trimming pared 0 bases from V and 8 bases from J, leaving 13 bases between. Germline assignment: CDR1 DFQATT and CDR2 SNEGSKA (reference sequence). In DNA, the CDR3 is TGCAGTGCTAGAGATCCCCAGGCCCGGGGCTACACCTTC. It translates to CSARDPQARGYTF.

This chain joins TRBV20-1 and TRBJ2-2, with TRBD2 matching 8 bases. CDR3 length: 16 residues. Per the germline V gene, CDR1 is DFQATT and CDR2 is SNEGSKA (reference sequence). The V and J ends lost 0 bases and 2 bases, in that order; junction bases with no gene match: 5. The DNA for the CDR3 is TGCAGTGCTAGAGATAAGCGGGAGTCTAACACCGGGGAGCTGTTTTTT. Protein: CSARDKRESNTGELFF.

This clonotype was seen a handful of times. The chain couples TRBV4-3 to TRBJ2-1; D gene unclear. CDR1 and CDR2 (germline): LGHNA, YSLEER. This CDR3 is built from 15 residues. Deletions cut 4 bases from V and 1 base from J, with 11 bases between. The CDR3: CASSPSKRSYNEQFF. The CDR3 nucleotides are TGCGCCAGCAGCCCCTCTAAGAGGTCCTACAATGAGCAGTTCTTC.

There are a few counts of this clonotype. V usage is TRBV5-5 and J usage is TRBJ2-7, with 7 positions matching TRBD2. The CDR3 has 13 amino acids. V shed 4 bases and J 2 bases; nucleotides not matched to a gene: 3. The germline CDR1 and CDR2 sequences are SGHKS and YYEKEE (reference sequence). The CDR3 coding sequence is TGTGCCAGCAGCAGAGGACTAGCCTACGAGCAGTACTTC. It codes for CASSRGLAYEQYF.

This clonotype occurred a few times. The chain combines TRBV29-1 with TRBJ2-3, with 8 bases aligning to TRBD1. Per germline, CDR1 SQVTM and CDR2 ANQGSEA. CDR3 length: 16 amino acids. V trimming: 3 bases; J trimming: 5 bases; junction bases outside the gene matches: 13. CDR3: CSVEAGGGIGEDTQYF. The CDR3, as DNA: TGCAGCGTTGAGGCAGGGGGCGGCATAGGGGAAGATACGCAGTATTTT.

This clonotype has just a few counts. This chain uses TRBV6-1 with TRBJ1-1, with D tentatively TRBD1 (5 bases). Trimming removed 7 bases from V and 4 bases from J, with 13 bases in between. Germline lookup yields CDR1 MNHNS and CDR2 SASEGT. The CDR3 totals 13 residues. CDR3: CASTGTHSTEAFF. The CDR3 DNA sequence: TGTGCCAGCACCGGGACCCACTCCACTGAAGCTTTCTTT.

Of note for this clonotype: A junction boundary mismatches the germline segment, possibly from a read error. The CDR3 DNA reads as TGCTGTGCTAGTAGGGTGACTAGCGGGAGGGCCCCAAATGAGCAGTTCTTC. Protein sequence: CCASRVTSGRAPNEQFF. V is TRBV20-1 and J is TRBJ2-1; TRBD2 agrees at 14 bases. Germline V gene lookup returns CDR1 DFQATT and CDR2 SNEGSKA (reference sequence). There are 17 residues in the CDR3.

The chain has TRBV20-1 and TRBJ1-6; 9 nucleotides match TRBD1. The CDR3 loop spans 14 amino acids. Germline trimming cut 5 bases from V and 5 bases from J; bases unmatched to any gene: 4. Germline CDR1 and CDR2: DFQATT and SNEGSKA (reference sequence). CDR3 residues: CSAPGQGNNSPLHF. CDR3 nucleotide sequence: TGCAGTGCTCCGGGACAGGGAAATAATTCACCCCTCCACTTT.

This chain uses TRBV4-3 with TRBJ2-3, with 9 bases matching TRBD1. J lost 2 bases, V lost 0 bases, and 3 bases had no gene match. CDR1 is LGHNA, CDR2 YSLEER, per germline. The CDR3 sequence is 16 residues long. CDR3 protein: CASSQEGQGYTDTQYF. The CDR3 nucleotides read TGCGCCAGCAGCCAAGAAGGACAGGGGTACACAGATACGCAGTATTTT.

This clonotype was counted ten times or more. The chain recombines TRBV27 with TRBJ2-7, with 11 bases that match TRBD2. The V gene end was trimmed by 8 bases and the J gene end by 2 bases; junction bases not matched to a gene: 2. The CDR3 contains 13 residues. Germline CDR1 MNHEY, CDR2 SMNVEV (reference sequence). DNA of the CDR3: TGTGCCAGCGGTAGCGGGAGGGCCTACGAGCAGTACTTC. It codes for CASGSGRAYEQYF.